This TCR beta chain was identified in a study of blood T cell repertoires in COVID-19. This clone was detected once. Within the sample, other DNA sequences also encode this same CDR3. Original processing notes: Quantification of nucleated cells was approximated via reference gene primer amplification. Libraries were prepared by immunoSEQ multiplex PCR; TCRdb keeps only in-frame clonotypes and omits some of them. From that table come the V and J calls and clone size; the DNA was used to work out D and trimming. The sample holds about 71,000 clones, more than 80% seen once. The CDR3 has 13 residues. Deletions cut 2 bases from V and 6 bases from J, with 8 bases between. The germline V gene encodes CDR1 SGHTA and CDR2 FQGNSA.

This clonotype was sampled from a man aged 30 to 39 with acute or convalescent COVID-19. J is TRBJ1-5 and V is TRBV7-2; no reliable D call. The sample taken for sequencing was peripheral blood. CDR3 DNA sequence: TGTGCCAGCAGCTTACGTGAGGGTCAGCCCCAGCATTTT. Protein sequence: CASSLREGQPQHF.